What follows are 29 T cell receptor beta chains derived from one specimen sequenced in a study of CD8 T cells in ankylosing spondylitis. One entry per CDR3 protein, called by TCRdb with MiXCR from the 5' RACE reads. Of 150,000 to 200,000 distinct CDR3 sequences listed, 30% to 40% are singletons. The source material was synovial fluid, either unsorted or a sorted T cell fraction (not recorded which). These receptors were taken from a male donor with ankylosing spondylitis.

This clonotype was seen a handful of times. The rearrangement joins TRBV9 to TRBJ2-2, with no clear D. The CDR3 is made up of 14 amino acids. The germline V and J ends were trimmed by 0 bases and 4 bases, with 7 bases remaining between them. Germline V gene lookup returns CDR1 SGDLS and CDR2 YYNGEE. The CDR3 coding sequence is TGTGCCAGCAGCGTAGATCCCATCACCGGGGAGCTGTTTTTT. Protein product: CASSVDPITGELFF. The full variable domain, with the rest looked up from reference TRBV9 and TRBJ2-2, is DSGVTQTPKHLITATGQRVTLRCSPRSGDLSVYWYQQSLDQGLQFLIQYYNGEERAKGNILERFSAQQFPDLHSELNLSSLELGDSALYFCASSVDPITGELFFGEGSRLTVL.

This clonotype was seen at least ten times. The chain links TRBV12-3 or TRBV12-4 to TRBJ1-2, with 8 bases aligning to TRBD1. The CDR3 is made up of 14 amino acids. V lost 5 bases and J lost 4; bases outside the gene matches: 6. CDR3 residues: CASSRGQGSYGYTF. In nucleotides, the CDR3 is TGTGCCAGCAGTCGCGGACAGGGTTCCTATGGCTACACCTTC.

This clonotype was seen a handful of times. This chain joins TRBV11-2 and TRBJ2-7, with D uncertain. V was shortened by 1 base and J by 0 bases, with 7 bases between the two germline ends. From germline, CDR1 is SGHAT and CDR2 FQNNGV. The CDR3 covers 14 residues. This CDR3 reads CASSLGYTSYEQYF. The CDR3 DNA is TGTGCCAGCAGCTTAGGATACACCTCCTACGAGCAGTACTTC.

The gene calls are TRBV5-5 and TRBJ2-3; 7 bases agree with TRBD1. The CDR3 is made up of 14 amino acids. V lost 5 bases to trimming and J lost 6 bases; unmatched junction nucleotides: 9. CDR1 and CDR2 (germline): SGHKS, YYEKEE (reference sequence). CDR3 sequence reads: CASSLTGRGDTQYF. DNA for the CDR3: TGTGCCAGCAGTCTGACAGGGCGCGGTGATACGCAGTATTTT.

This clonotype has just a few counts. V usage is TRBV11-3 and J usage is TRBJ2-7, with TRBD1 identical over 9 bases. V trimming: 3 bases; J trimming: 3 bases; junction bases outside the gene matches: 6. The germline V gene encodes CDR1 SGHNT and CDR2 YENEEA. The CDR3 totals 15 residues. This CDR3 reads CASSLPGQGNYEQYF. For the CDR3, the DNA is TGTGCCAGCAGCTTGCCGGGACAGGGAAACTACGAGCAGTACTTC. The full variable domain, with the rest looked up from reference TRBV11-3 and TRBJ2-7, is EAGVVQSPRYKIIEKKQPVAFWCNPISGHNTLYWYLQNLGQGPELLIRYENEEAVDDSQLPKDRFSAERLKGVDSTLKIQPAELGDSAVYLCASSLPGQGNYEQYFGPGTRLTVT.

This clonotype appeared a few times. Germline is not matched at one junction end, which may reflect a read error. The chain combines TRBV6-5 with TRBJ2-5; the D is unclear. The germline gives CDR1 MNHEY, CDR2 SVGAGI. This CDR3 region has 13 residues. CDR3 in amino acids: CASSYATSEIQYF. CDR3 in DNA: TGTGCCAGCAGTTACGCGACGTCAGAGATCCAGTACTTC.

There are many counts of this clonotype. This chain uses TRBV20-1 with TRBJ1-1; 8 positions agree with TRBD1. The CDR3 covers 16 residues. The V and J ends lost 2 bases and 1 base, in that order; junction bases with no gene match: 9. Per the germline V gene, CDR1 is DFQATT and CDR2 is SNEGSKA (reference sequence). The CDR3: CSARFSGGAQNTEAFF. The DNA of the CDR3 is TGCAGTGCTAGATTCTCAGGGGGCGCTCAGAACACTGAAGCTTTCTTT.

The chain carries TRBV29-1 and TRBJ2-7; possible D gene TRBD2, 6 bases. The CDR3 length is 16 residues. Germline V CDR1 and CDR2: SQVTM, ANQGSEA. Trimming stripped 5 bases from V and 3 bases from J, with 23 bases between. The DNA for the CDR3 is TGCAGCGTTCAGCCGGGACTCAAGCTCCCTTACTACGAGCAGTACTTC. Its translation is CSVQPGLKLPYYEQYF.

V usage is TRBV5-4 and J usage is TRBJ2-7; the match to TRBD2 covers 12 bases. The CDR3 consists of 15 residues. Germline V lookup: CDR1 SGHNT, CDR2 YYREEE (reference sequence). V gave up 4 bases and J gave up 9 bases; unmatched junction bases: 11. This CDR3 is CASSQTSGSVPRQYF. In DNA form, the CDR3 reads TGTGCCAGCAGCCAGACTAGCGGGAGCGTTCCGAGGCAGTACTTC.

In its sample, this clonotype was seen many times. The V call is TRBV5-1, the J call TRBJ1-1; 7 positions agree with TRBD1. The V segment lost 4 bases and the J segment 0 bases; nucleotides outside the gene matches: 6. This CDR3 contains 15 residues. Germline CDR1 is SGHRS and CDR2 is YFSETQ. This CDR3 reads CASSVTGVLNTEAFF. DNA of the CDR3: TGCGCCAGCAGCGTAACAGGGGTCCTGAACACTGAAGCTTTCTTT.

The chain has TRBV30 and TRBJ1-2; 7 nucleotides line up with TRBD1. Germline V gene sequence: CDR1 GTSNPN, CDR2 SVGIG (reference sequence). V lost 0 bases to trimming and J lost 7 bases; unmatched junction nucleotides: 8. This CDR3 spans 14 amino acids. CDR3 bases: TGTGCCTGGAGTGTAACGGAGGGGGCAGGTGGCTACACCTTC. Protein sequence: CAWSVTEGAGGYTF.

The chain uses TRBV20-1 and TRBJ2-5; D perhaps matches TRBD2 (5 bases). The CDR3 is 15 amino acids. The V end was cut by 0 bases, the J end by 2 bases, with 13 bases between. Germline-derived CDR1 and CDR2 are DFQATT and SNEGSKA (reference sequence). The chain's CDR3 is CSARDLQDLQETQYF. The CDR3 nucleotides read TGCAGTGCTAGAGATCTCCAGGACTTACAAGAGACCCAGTACTTC.

V and J are TRBV30 and TRBJ2-1, with 8 bases aligning to TRBD2. Germline trimming cut 1 base from V and 5 bases from J; bases unmatched to any gene: 10. This CDR3 has 16 residues. The germline gives CDR1 GTSNPN, CDR2 SVGIG (reference sequence). As DNA, the CDR3 is TGTGCCTGGAGTGGCGGAATTAGCGGGAAGCACAATGAGCAGTTCTTC. As protein: CAWSGGISGKHNEQFF.

This clonotype occurred many times. The chain recombines TRBV20-1 with TRBJ2-1, with 9 bases fitting TRBD2. Germline V gene data show CDR1 as DFQATT and CDR2 as SNEGSKA (reference sequence). The CDR3 covers 15 residues. The V gene end was trimmed by 0 bases and the J gene end by 8 bases; junction bases not matched to a gene: 8. The CDR3 loop reads CSARDASGVNDEQFF. For the CDR3, the DNA is TGCAGTGCTAGAGACGCTAGCGGGGTTAACGATGAGCAGTTCTTC.

The chain combines TRBV9 with TRBJ2-2; 10 nucleotides align to TRBD2. The CDR3 extends over 15 amino acids. Per germline, CDR1 SGDLS and CDR2 YYNGEE. V shed 4 bases, J shed 7 bases, and the junction held 7 bases outside the gene matches. The CDR3 bases are TGTGCCAGCAGCCCAAGCGGGGGGGCGATCGGGGAGCTGTTTTTT. Translated, it gives CASSPSGGAIGELFF.

This chain links TRBV12-3 or TRBV12-4 with TRBJ1-6, with D perhaps TRBD1 (5 bases). Trimming stripped 7 bases from V and 4 bases from J, with 14 bases between. This CDR3 spans 15 amino acids. CDR3 in DNA: TGTGCCAGCACCTTGGGGGGACGATATAATTCACCCCTCCACTTT. As protein: CASTLGGRYNSPLHF.

The chain combines TRBV29-1 with TRBJ1-1; 7 bases are shared with TRBD1. The CDR3 has 14 amino acids. V trimming: 4 bases; J trimming: 0 bases; junction bases outside the gene matches: 5. Germline V gene sequence: CDR1 SQVTM, CDR2 ANQGSEA. This chain's CDR3 is CSVGGDRMNTEAFF. Written as DNA, the CDR3 is TGCAGCGTTGGGGGGGACAGAATGAACACTGAAGCTTTCTTT. Filled out from reference TRBV29-1 and TRBJ1-1, the complete variable domain reads SAVISQKPSRDICQRGTSLTIQCQVDSQVTMMFWYRQQPGQSLTLIATANQGSEATYESGFVIDKFPISRPNLTFSTLTVSNMSPEDSSIYLCSVGGDRMNTEAFFGQGTRLTVV.

This clonotype was seen a few times. V usage is TRBV5-8 and J usage is TRBJ2-7, with 9 bases aligning to TRBD2. CDR3 length equals 16 residues. V lost 1 base and J lost 3; bases outside the gene matches: 8. Germline V lookup: CDR1 SGHTS, CDR2 YDEGEE. The CDR3 DNA sequence: TGTGCCAGCAGCTTGTTCTTCGGGACTAGCTACTACGAGCAGTACTTC. As protein: CASSLFFGTSYYEQYF.

The chain employs TRBV7-8 and TRBJ2-7; no reliable D call. CDR3 length: 13 residues. Germline V gene sequence: CDR1 SGHVS, CDR2 FQNEAQ. The V end was cut by 5 bases, the J end by 0 bases, with 8 bases between. CDR3 in DNA: TGTGCCAGCAGCCAGAGGAGCTCCTACGAGCAGTACTTC. This sequence encodes CASSQRSSYEQYF.

This clonotype appeared a few times. The rearrangement uses TRBV6-2 or TRBV6-3 and TRBJ2-6; 7 bases agree with TRBD1. V lost 7 bases to trimming and J lost 2 bases; unmatched junction nucleotides: 8. This CDR3 has 16 residues. Germline V CDR1 and CDR2: MNHEY, SVGEGT. CDR3 in amino acids: CASKAGGITGANVLTF. The CDR3 DNA reads TGTGCCAGCAAGGCAGGGGGTATTACTGGGGCCAACGTCCTGACTTTC.

This clonotype was detected ten times or more. This rearrangement joins TRBV7-2 to TRBJ2-1, with a weak D call TRBD1 (5 bases). The CDR3 extends over 13 amino acids. Germline CDR1 reads SGHTA; CDR2 reads FQGNSA. V was clipped by 3 bases and J by 15 bases, with 18 bases between them. The CDR3 DNA reads as TGTGCCAGCAGCTTCTACCAAGACAGCCGGCTGTTCTTC. Translated, it gives CASSFYQDSRLFF.

This clonotype was found a few times. V gene TRBV19 combines with J gene TRBJ1-2, with D uncertain. V was pared by 7 bases and J by 5 bases, with 20 bases between. CDR3 size: 15 residues. CDR1 and CDR2 (germline): LNHDA, SQIVND (reference sequence). The CDR3 spells CASTPDGGHSYGYTF. The DNA of the CDR3 is TGTGCCAGTACACCGGACGGTGGGCATTCGTATGGCTACACCTTC. Based on the CDR3 plus reference TRBV19 and TRBJ1-2, the full variable domain is DGGITQSPKYLFRKEGQNVTLSCEQNLNHDAMYWYRQDPGQGLRLIYYSQIVNDFQKGDIAEGYSVSREKKESFPLTVTSAQKNPTAFYLCASTPDGGHSYGYTFGSGTRLTVV.

This clonotype was picked up many times. The genes are TRBV5-1 and TRBJ1-2, with TRBD1 as a possible D gene (5 bases). This CDR3 has 15 residues. The V gene lost 4 bases and the J gene lost 5 bases, with 18 bases spanning the gap. The V gene's germline CDR1 is SGHRS and CDR2 YFSETQ. CDR3 nucleotides: TGCGCCAGCAGCCCCGACGAGGGGTCCCTGTATGGCTACACCTTC. Protein: CASSPDEGSLYGYTF.

There are a few counts of this clonotype. V is TRBV12-3 or TRBV12-4 and J is TRBJ2-3, with TRBD2 matching 10 bases. This CDR3 region has 15 residues. With V trimmed by 2 bases and J by 7 bases, 6 bases remained unmatched. In DNA, the CDR3 is TGTGCCAGCAGTTTAAAGCGGGAGGGTCTGAATACGCAGTATTTT. It yields the protein CASSLKREGLNTQYF.

The chain recombines TRBV10-3 with TRBJ2-5; 8 bases fit TRBD2. CDR3 length: 16 amino acids. With V trimmed by 2 bases and J by 1 base, 6 bases remained unmatched. Germline CDR1 reads ENHRY; CDR2 reads SYGVKD. The CDR3 DNA follows: TGTGCCATCAGTGAGCCCAAGAGCGGGAGCCAAGAGACCCAGTACTTC. Translation: CAISEPKSGSQETQYF.

The chain is built from TRBV11-2 and TRBJ2-7; 11 bases align to TRBD1. The germline CDR1 and CDR2 sequences are SGHAT and FQNNGV. After removal of 2 bases from V and 3 bases from J, the junction contained 15 bases not matched to a gene. This CDR3 is built from 19 residues. CDR3 coding DNA: TGTGCCAGCAGCTTATTGGCGGGGACAGGGGGATCGAGAAGCTACGAGCAGTACTTC. Translating gives CASSLLAGTGGSRSYEQYF. Looking up the rest from reference TRBV11-2 and TRBJ2-7 gives the full variable domain: EAGVAQSPRYKIIEKRQSVAFWCNPISGHATLYWYQQILGQGPKLLIQFQNNGVVDDSQLPKDRFSAERLKGVDSTLKIQPAKLEDSAVYLCASSLLAGTGGSRSYEQYFGPGTRLTVT.

The gene calls are TRBV30 and TRBJ1-1; possible D gene TRBD1, 5 bases. V lost 1 base and J 0 bases, leaving 15 bases between the germline ends. The CDR3 runs to 16 residues. The germline V gene has CDR1 GTSNPN and CDR2 SVGIG (reference sequence). CDR3 coding DNA: TGTGCCTGGAGTGATACGTTCAGGGCTATGAACACTGAAGCTTTCTTT. The encoded protein is CAWSDTFRAMNTEAFF.

This clonotype was counted ten times or more. This chain joins TRBV4-2 and TRBJ1-6; a possible D gene is TRBD1 (6 bases). Germline CDR1 is LGHNA and CDR2 is YNFKEQ. V was clipped by 0 bases and J by 6 bases, with 12 bases between them. The CDR3 has 16 amino acids. The CDR3 region is CASSQEFTGSNSPLHF. DNA for the CDR3: TGTGCCAGCAGCCAAGAGTTTACAGGGAGTAATTCACCCCTCCACTTT.

The chain is built from TRBV6-5 and TRBJ1-6; D is unresolved. V dropped 0 bases and J dropped 2 bases, with 5 bases sitting between them. CDR1 and CDR2 from the germline V gene are MNHEY and SVGAGI. CDR3 length: 15 amino acids. Written as DNA, the CDR3 is TGTGCCAGCAGTTACTCGACGGCCTATAATTCACCCCTCCACTTT. Protein product: CASSYSTAYNSPLHF.